This T cell receptor beta chain was retrieved from a study of blood T cell repertoires in COVID-19. Study context: Nucleic acid was either cDNA or gDNA, and it came from T cells, B-cell-depleted T cells, or PBMCs.

CDR1 is MDHEN, CDR2 SYDVKM, per germline. Trimming left V 7 bases short and J 5 bases short, with 23 bases between. The CDR3 spans 17 residues. Authors' processing steps: The assay estimated nucleated cells by amplifying reference gene primers. Assay used: immunoSEQ multiplex PCR; TCRdb lists only in-frame clones, some missing. Clone size and V and J calls were adopted from that table, with D and trimming inferred from the DNA. The top ten clones hold 2.5% to 3.5% of a sample with about 46,000 clones, under 95% of them seen once. The chain joins TRBV28 to TRBJ2-2; tentatively, D is TRBD1 (6 bases). Specimen: peripheral blood. The clonotype originates from a man in his forties or fifties with acute or convalescent COVID-19. In DNA form, the CDR3 reads TGTGCCAGCACGACAGGCCGATACCCGGACCCGACCGGGGAGCTGTTTTTT. This gives the protein CASTTGRYPDPTGELFF.